What follows describes a single T cell receptor (beta chain). Its binding antigen is unknown. Base qualities are missing; no much larger clone stands one base away. The sample originates from a study of blood T cells in healthy people across ages (dated by TCRdb to 2014 to 2015). Context from the whole study: In model experiments, roughly one uniquely barcoded TCR beta cDNA molecule per two T cells was captured by template switching. The study measured age-related changes in TCR beta repertoire diversity using deep sequencing normalized with unique cDNA molecular identifiers. Donors were grouped into four age groups: young (average approximately 15 years), middle-aged (around 39), aged (around 60) and long-lived (approximately 78). Two additional independent replicas of 1 million unique cDNA reads from the same blood draw were analyzed for two donors (one aged 18 to 30 and one aged 80 or older).

The junction carries 21 bases between V and J, which are trimmed by 4 bases and 5 bases respectively. The germline V gene encodes CDR1 SGHKS and CDR2 YYEKEE (reference sequence). CDR3 length: 16 amino acids, cysteine to phenylalanine. Kept here is only the CDR3 DNA, which spans 48 bases and is read in frame from base 1. Overall study results and their limits: The CMV infection status of donors was not known, potentially confounding age-related changes in expanded clonotypes. Estimates of total diversity based on one million sequenced T cells were regarded as lower bounds and as underestimates. The percentage of naive T cells measured by flow cytometry correlated strongly with observed TCR beta diversity. Compared with the aged group, the long-lived group had more naive CD4+ T cells, fewer expanded clones and increased TCR diversity, a pattern suggesting age selection. Conclusive comparison of naive and antigen-experienced compartments was prevented by the profiling of bulk unsorted PBMCs. As age increased, observed TCR beta diversity per million T cells dropped in a roughly linear way, and a significant reduction was already evident by age 40.

The roughly 39 donors, aged about 6 to 95 years, were systemically healthy Caucasian individuals from Russia. Each donor gave about 9.7 milliliters of peripheral blood, drawn into EDTA-treated Vacutainer tubes. Ficoll-Paque density-gradient centrifugation was used to isolate PBMCs, with at least 7 million per sample. Total RNA was extracted from PBMCs with Trizol reagent, with at least 5 micrograms obtained per sample. Naive CD45RAhigh/CD27high T cell percentages were measured by flow cytometry on a PBMC aliquot from every donor. Libraries were built with 5' RACE. Instrument used: Illumina HiSeq 2500. A second PCR of about 6 to 12 cycles was performed with a sample-barcoded 5' primer and a J-beta primer mix. Each TCR beta cDNA molecule received a unique molecular identifier from a template-switch 5' adaptor carrying 12 random nucleotides. At least 2.5 million CDR3-containing paired-end reads were obtained from each sample. The Mint cDNA synthesis kit, primed by a TRBC-specific oligonucleotide, was used to synthesize first-strand cDNA from all RNA. All cDNA was treated with uracil-DNA glycosylase and then went through a first 18-cycle PCR with the universal primers M1SS and BC2_uni_R. Regarding the original processing steps: Normalization of each sample was performed by random selection of 1 million high-quality reads, each carrying a distinct molecular identifier. Instead of being binned into consensus sequences, reads that shared molecular identifiers were thrown out. MiTCR, with a Q25 quality threshold and the strictest error-elimination algorithm, was used for CDR3 identification, clonotype clustering and error correction. A nonparametric unseen species model with Euler transformation was used to estimate lower-bound total TCR beta diversity. TCRdb applied fastp at Q25 and MiXCR to the public reads, then kept only in-frame beta chains. Every entry covers one CDR3 protein and lists the most common genes and DNA from its rows. TCRdb, not the original authors, processed these V and J calls. Across this sample there are approximately 960,000 distinct CDR3 sequences, with roughly 28% seen only once. The ten largest clones take up around 9.6% of the sample.

The same data also went into a second study, on T cells of mothers and their children. As the second paper documents: Nine systemically healthy Caucasian individuals, comprising three mothers and their six children, were included as donors. cDNA synthesis consumed the entire amount of extracted RNA, loaded at 1.5 ug RNA in each 15 ul reaction. In the second PCR, the M1S primer added sample barcodes and 2-4 random nucleotides. More than 8 million TCR beta CDR3 reads were obtained from each mother, and about 3 million reads were obtained from each child. In both related and unrelated pairs, thymic selection shapes the output of TCR recombination in a similar way, with inherited differences having only a minor effect. Related mother-child pairs always showed normalized repertoire overlap that was slightly higher than in unrelated mother-child pairs, though the difference was never significant. No persistent microchimeric T cell clones were detected, at a sensitivity of around 100 clones per million clonotypes. The study used deep NGS to compare TCR beta repertoires of mothers and children, seeking features distinguishing related mother-child pairs from unrelated individuals. The mean age was roughly 40 +/- 4 years for the mothers and roughly 11 +/- 4 years for the children. Libraries were sequenced on Illumina HiSeq 2000 with 100+100 nt paired-end reads after adapter ligation with NEBNext reagents. To avoid cross-contamination, the mother libraries and the child libraries were prepared a month apart and sequenced in separate runs. For each donor, somewhere between roughly 450,000 and 2,000,000 distinct TCR beta clonotypes were identified. Naive TCR beta clonotypes were estimated from low-frequency clonotypes matched to each donor's FACS-determined naive share, without sorting.

What was sequenced was blood. The chain is assembled from TRBV5-5 and TRBJ1-2; TRBD1 is possibly the D segment (5 matching bases). The origin of this receptor is a woman aged 40-49 years in good health. The sequenced DNA is TGTGCCAGCAGCGCCGGACCGGGACTGGGGAATTATGGCTACACCTTC. Translated, this is CASSAGPGLGNYGYTF. With the portions outside the CDR3 filled from the reference TRBV5-5 and TRBJ1-2 genes, the complete variable region becomes DAGVTQSPTHLIKTRGQQVTLRCSPISGHKSVSWYQQVLGQGPQFIFQYYEKEERGRGNFPDRFSARQFPNYSSELNVNALLLGDSALYLCASSAGPGLGNYGYTFGSGTRLTVV.